A single T cell receptor beta chain is shown here with its context. The antigen is unknown. This CDR3 spans 15 amino acids. Germline CDR1 and CDR2: MGHRA and YSYEKL. Between the trimmed V and J ends, which lost 1 base and 4 bases, there was a span of 14 bases. Via MiXCR, TCRdb re-called the 5' RACE reads, giving one row per CDR3 protein. The repertoire includes 400,000 to 500,000 distinct CDR3 sequences, roughly 20% of them detected once, and 8.4% sits in the top ten. The sample originates from a study of T-cell memory formation after mild COVID-19. Study-level findings and limits: Several responding clones turned up in pre-infection memory, indicating that cross-reactive memory may have taken part.

The rearrangement links TRBV4-1 to TRBJ2-7; weak D call: TRBD2 (5 bases). The sequence was obtained from an adult woman who had mild COVID-19 (a few samples of this study predate the infection). Cell type and time point are not known. Sequencing was done on a sample of PBMCs or a T cell subset sorted from them (not recorded which). The CDR3 spells CASSQVPGFLYEQYF. For the CDR3, the DNA is TGCGCCAGCAGCCAAGTGCCGGGGTTTTTATACGAGCAGTACTTC.